This TCR beta chain came from a study of T cells in Graves' hyperthyroidism and ophthalmopathy. Many counts were recorded for this clonotype. Its specificity is not known. Any patient presenting with uncontrolled infection, other autoimmune disease, pregnancy or lactation was left out. On the basis of clinical symptoms, serum thyroxine and TRAb, thyroid ultrasound and orbital computed tomography, diagnoses were made. The authors took PBMCs from over 8.5 ml fresh peripheral blood. The CDR3 regions of TCR beta were amplified from RNA transcripts. First-round RT-PCR with HTBI primers amplified the TCR CDR3 region. TCRdb reanalysed the multiplex PCR reads using MiXCR and keeps one entry per CDR3 protein. The sample shows just under 750,000 distinct CDR3 sequences, 30% to 40% of them seen only once. General study findings and limits: Blood shared most expanded thyroid clonotypes above 0.001.

V lost 5 bases, J lost 0 bases, and 12 bases stayed unmatched. This CDR3 is built from 19 residues. Germline CDR1 SGHTA, CDR2 FQGTGA. The TCR sequence derives from a woman aged 40-49 years with Graves' hyperthyroidism. Material for sequencing was blood. The chain is built from TRBV7-3 and TRBJ2-6, with 8 bases that match TRBD1. Here the CDR3 reads CASSRAGQGTTSGANVLTF. The CDR3 DNA reads as TGTGCCAGCAGCAGAGCCGGACAGGGAACAACCTCTGGGGCCAACGTCCTGACTTTC.